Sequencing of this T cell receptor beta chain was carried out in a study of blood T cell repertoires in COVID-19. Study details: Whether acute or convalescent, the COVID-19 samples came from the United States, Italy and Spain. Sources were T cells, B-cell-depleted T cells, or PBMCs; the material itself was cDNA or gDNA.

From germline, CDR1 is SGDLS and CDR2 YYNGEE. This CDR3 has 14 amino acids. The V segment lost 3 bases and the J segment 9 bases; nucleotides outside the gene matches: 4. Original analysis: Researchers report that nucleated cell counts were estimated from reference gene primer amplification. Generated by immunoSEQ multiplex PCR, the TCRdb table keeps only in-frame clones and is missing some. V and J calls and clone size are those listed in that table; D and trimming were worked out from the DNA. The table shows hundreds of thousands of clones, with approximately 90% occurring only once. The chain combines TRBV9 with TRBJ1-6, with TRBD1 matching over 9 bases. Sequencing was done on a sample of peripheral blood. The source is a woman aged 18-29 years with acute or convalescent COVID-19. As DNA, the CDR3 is TGTGCCAGCAGCGCCGGGACAGGGTTTTCACCCCTCCACTTT. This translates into CASSAGTGFSPLHF.